This TCR beta chain was recorded in a study of OX40 agonist ivuxolimab in advanced cancers. Study summary: Ivuxolimab doses were 0.01, 0.1, 0.3, 1.5, 3 or 10 mg/kg every 2 weeks. Among those enrolled, mean age was about 62 years (range 23 to 79) and 70% to 85% were male. Study-wide points: Relatively little clonal expansion, among the lowest observed, appeared in partial responders at 0.1-3.0 mg/kg.

On this clone itself: As yet, its antigen is unknown.

Data came from immunoSEQ multiplex PCR; TCRdb stores just in-frame clones and leaves some out. Counted here are about 30,000 clones, 82% occurring once; the ten biggest clones make up 21%. V dropped 8 bases and J dropped 1 base, with 11 bases sitting between them. The CDR3 length is 13 residues. The germline CDR1 and CDR2 sequences are SNHLY and FYNNEI. Sample: CD4+ or CD8+ T cells sorted from blood, taken in a trial of the OX40 agonist ivuxolimab. V and J are TRBV2 and TRBJ1-1, with D possibly TRBD1 on 5 matching bases. The sequence was obtained from an adult with an advanced solid tumor such as melanoma, head and neck, liver or kidney cancer. The CDR3 coding sequence is TGTGCCAGCCTAGGAAGGGGGAACACTGAAGCTTTCTTT. It codes for CASLGRGNTEAFF.